These 3 T cell receptor beta chains were sequenced from one sample in a study of T cells after yellow fever vaccination. TCRdb ran MiXCR on the 5' RACE reads and lists one entry per CDR3 protein. This table has more than 300,000 distinct CDR3 sequences, about 10% appearing once. Sequenced material: CD4+ T cells sorted from PBMCs, taken 45 days after the yellow fever booster vaccination. Receptor source: a man aged 18 to 29 who received the YFV17D yellow fever vaccine.

This clonotype has more than one count but fewer than ten. The chain employs TRBV20-1 and TRBJ2-7; D is unresolved. CDR1 is DFQATT and CDR2 is SNEGSKA in the germline V gene (reference sequence). The CDR3 covers 14 residues. V was shortened by 6 bases and J by 5 bases, with 20 bases between the two germline ends. CDR3 in DNA: TGCAGTGCGACGACCGGGTCCGTCGCCGACGAGCAGTACTTC. This sequence encodes CSATTGSVADEQYF.

The V call is TRBV7-3, the J call TRBJ2-6; no definite D call. CDR1 is SGHTA and CDR2 is FQGTGA in the germline V gene. V was trimmed by 5 bases and J by 1 base, leaving 9 bases between them. CDR3 size: 15 residues. CDR3 protein: CASSQPLSGANVLTF. CDR3 sequence (DNA): TGTGCCAGCAGCCAACCTTTGTCTGGGGCCAACGTCCTGACTTTC.

The chain joins TRBV19 to TRBJ1-5; D might be TRBD1 (5 bases). Germline CDR1 reads LNHDA; CDR2 reads SQIVND (reference sequence). V was pared by 3 bases and J by 5 bases, with 8 bases between. This CDR3 region has 13 residues. CDR3: CASSMGGDQPQHF. CDR3 coding DNA: TGTGCCAGTAGTATGGGAGGGGATCAGCCCCAGCATTTT.